One sample yielded the 24 T cell receptor beta chains listed below, sequenced in a study of blood T cell repertoires in COVID-19. Data came from immunoSEQ multiplex PCR; TCRdb stores just in-frame clones and leaves some out. Here the sample spans 300,000 to 450,000 clones, 87% being singletons. Sample: PBMCs or T cells enriched from blood (not recorded which). Source of these receptors: a woman aged 30 to 39 who had recovered from COVID-19.

The chain has TRBV6-8 and TRBJ1-5; possibly TRBD1 for D (5 bases). The CDR3 is made up of 15 amino acids. Germline V gene lookup returns CDR1 MNHGY and CDR2 SAAAGT. V was pared by 5 bases and J by 0 bases, with 11 bases between. Written as DNA, the CDR3 is TGTGCCAGCAGTAAAACAGGAGATAGCAATCAGCCCCAGCATTTT. This codes for CASSKTGDSNQPQHF.

The chain combines TRBV27 with TRBJ2-2; TRBD1 agrees at 9 bases. CDR3 length: 18 residues. The V and J ends lost 8 bases and 0 bases, in that order; junction bases with no gene match: 13. Germline V CDR1 and CDR2: MNHEY, SMNVEV (reference sequence). Written as DNA, the CDR3 is TGTGCCAGCGCCCGCGAGGGGACAGGGCTTCCGAACACCGGGGAGCTGTTTTTT. Its translation: CASAREGTGLPNTGELFF.

J is TRBJ2-5 and V is TRBV5-8, with D unresolved. V lost 3 bases to trimming and J lost 1 base, with 10 bases between them. The CDR3 runs to 14 residues. CDR1 and CDR2 from the germline V gene are SGHTS and YDEGEE. The CDR3 DNA sequence: TGTGCCAGCAGCTACTCCCATAGCCAAGAGACCCAGTACTTC. It specifies CASSYSHSQETQYF.

This chain connects TRBV21-1 to TRBJ1-1; the D call in the table, TRBD1, was not verified against the DNA. TRBV21-1 is assigned pseudogene status. The CDR3 is 14 residues long. The CDR3 nucleotides read TGTGCCAGTCAGAAGGGATACAGGGGTGGGGGAGCTTTCTTT. Residues: CASQKGYRGGGAFF.

The chain has TRBV5-6 and TRBJ1-6, with 7 bases matching TRBD1. Germline CDR1 SGHDT, CDR2 YYEEEE. V shed 4 bases and J 7 bases; nucleotides not matched to a gene: 14. The CDR3 has 17 amino acids. Here the CDR3 reads CASSAAPGQTGNSPLHF. The CDR3 region has the DNA TGTGCCAGCAGCGCGGCTCCGGGACAGACGGGGAATTCACCCCTCCACTTT.

V and J are TRBV6-2 or TRBV6-3 and TRBJ2-5, with 9 bases that match TRBD1. Unmatched junction bases numbered 4, after V lost 6 bases and J lost 5 bases. The CDR3 spans 13 residues. Germline values: CDR1 MNHEY, CDR2 SVGEGT. CDR3 DNA: TGTGCCAGCAGCAGGACAGGGGCTGAGACCCAGTACTTC. It is translated as CASSRTGAETQYF.

This chain connects TRBV6-1 to TRBJ1-2; D is ambiguous. CDR3 length equals 15 residues. Germline V lookup: CDR1 MNHNS, CDR2 SASEGT. Between the trimmed V and J ends, which lost 0 bases and 0 bases, there was a span of 8 bases. The CDR3: CASSEALSANYGYTF. The CDR3 region has the DNA TGTGCCAGCAGTGAAGCGCTGTCAGCTAACTATGGCTACACCTTC.

The DNA for the CDR3 is TGTGCCAGCAGCTCGACAGGGGCGTATAATTCACCCCTCCACTTT. Translating it yields CASSSTGAYNSPLHF. V is TRBV7-2 and J is TRBJ1-6; 8 bases are a match to TRBD1. From germline, CDR1 is SGHTA and CDR2 FQGNSA. CDR3 length: 15 residues. J lost 4 bases, V lost 4 bases, and 3 bases had no gene match. The whole variable domain, remainder taken from reference TRBV7-2 and TRBJ1-6, is GAGVSQSPSNKVTEKGKDVELRCDPISGHTALYWYRQSLGQGLEFLIYFQGNSAPDKSGLPSDRFSAERTGGSVSTLTIQRTQQEDSAVYLCASSSTGAYNSPLHFGNGTRLTVT.

This chain uses TRBV7-9 with TRBJ1-5, with 9 nucleotides matching TRBD1. Germline values: CDR1 SEHNR, CDR2 FQNEAQ (reference sequence). Trimming at V came to 0 bases and at J to 0 bases, leaving 6 bases not matched to a gene. This CDR3 region has 18 residues. CDR3 DNA: TGTGCCAGCAGCTTAGCGGGACAGGGTGACGATAGCAATCAGCCCCAGCATTTT. Its translation is CASSLAGQGDDSNQPQHF.

The chain combines TRBV13 with TRBJ1-6, with D possibly matching TRBD1 (6 bases). The V gene lost 4 bases and the J gene lost 8 bases, with 12 bases spanning the gap. The CDR3 totals 14 residues. The germline V gene encodes CDR1 PRHDT and CDR2 FYEKMQ (reference sequence). The DNA of the CDR3 is TGTGCCAGCAGCTCCCGGGACACTTATTCACCCCTCCACTTT. Translation gives CASSSRDTYSPLHF.

This chain uses TRBV10-2 with TRBJ2-7, with D perhaps TRBD1 (6 bases). Per germline, CDR1 WSHSY and CDR2 SAAADI. V gave up 7 bases and J gave up 12 bases, with 19 bases separating them. CDR3 size: 12 residues. In nucleotides, the CDR3 is TGCGCCAGCACTACGGAACAGGGTTTTAGGTACTTC. Encoded protein: CASTTEQGFRYF.

The chain joins TRBV6-2 or TRBV6-3 to TRBJ2-7, with 8 bases identical to TRBD1. With 6 bases clipped from V and 0 bases from J, the junction kept 7 bases outside the gene matches. The CDR3 runs to 15 residues. Germline CDR1 and CDR2: MNHEY and SVGEGT. In nucleotides, the CDR3 is TGTGCCAGCAGCTTACAGGGGGGACTCTCCTACGAGCAGTACTTC. Encoded protein: CASSLQGGLSYEQYF.

The chain combines TRBV6-5 with TRBJ1-2; D gene uncertain. The CDR3 consists of 14 residues. Germline V CDR1 and CDR2: MNHEY, SVGAGI. V lost 0 bases, J lost 4 bases, and 9 bases lay in between. In DNA, the CDR3 is TGTGCCAGCAGTTACTCGACTAGTGGCTATGGCTACACCTTC. It yields the protein CASSYSTSGYGYTF.

For this clone: Germline is not matched at one junction end, which may reflect a read error. The chain combines TRBV2 with TRBJ2-5; 7 bases are a match to TRBD2. The germline CDR1 and CDR2 sequences are SNHLY and FYNNEI. The CDR3 runs 13 residues. The CDR3 nucleotides are TGTGCCAGCACTTCGGGAGGCCAAGGGACCCAGTACTTC. Translation: CASTSGGQGTQYF.

The V gene is TRBV5-5, the J gene TRBJ1-2, with D possibly being TRBD1 (5 bases). CDR3 length: 13 residues. Trimming took off 2 bases at V and 7 bases at J, with 12 bases between the two ends. Germline CDR1 reads SGHKS; CDR2 reads YYEKEE (reference sequence). The CDR3 DNA reads as TGTGCCAGCAGCTTCAGGGTAGGGTCTGGCTACACCTTC. This gives the protein CASSFRVGSGYTF.

The gene calls are TRBV5-1 and TRBJ2-1; 7 positions match TRBD2. V lost 0 bases, J lost 5 bases, and 11 bases stayed unmatched. Germline V gene sequence: CDR1 SGHRS, CDR2 YFSETQ. CDR3 length: 17 residues. The CDR3 bases are TGCGCCAGCAGCTTGGAGGCGCGACGGGGGGACCACAATGAGCAGTTCTTC. This encodes CASSLEARRGDHNEQFF.

The J gene is TRBJ1-4, the V gene TRBV27; 7 nucleotides line up with TRBD1. The germline CDR1 and CDR2 sequences are MNHEY and SMNVEV (reference sequence). V shed 6 bases, J shed 3 bases, and the junction held 4 bases outside the gene matches. This CDR3 region has 14 residues. DNA of the CDR3: TGTGCCAGCAGCTCCGGGACAGCTAATGAAAAACTGTTTTTT. Residues: CASSSGTANEKLFF.

The V gene is TRBV7-2, the J gene TRBJ1-1; 7 nucleotides agree with TRBD1. V lost 0 bases and J lost 5; bases outside the gene matches: 9. Germline V lookup: CDR1 SGHTA, CDR2 FQGNSA. The CDR3 length is 16 residues. The CDR3 here is CASSLAEGARKTEAFF. The DNA for the CDR3 is TGTGCCAGCAGCTTAGCGGAGGGGGCCCGGAAGACTGAAGCTTTCTTT. Looking up the rest from reference TRBV7-2 and TRBJ1-1 gives the full variable domain: GAGVSQSPSNKVTEKGKDVELRCDPISGHTALYWYRQSLGQGLEFLIYFQGNSAPDKSGLPSDRFSAERTGGSVSTLTIQRTQQEDSAVYLCASSLAEGARKTEAFFGQGTRLTVV.

The rearrangement uses TRBV19 and TRBJ1-2; TRBD1 aligns across 7 bases. CDR3 length: 15 amino acids. Germline V gene lookup returns CDR1 LNHDA and CDR2 SQIVND (reference sequence). V was pared by 7 bases and J by 3 bases, with 11 bases of the junction left unmatched. The DNA for the CDR3 is TGTGCCAGTATGAAGCTGAGGGGGCTTGACTATGGCTACACCTTC. Translating it yields CASMKLRGLDYGYTF.

V usage is TRBV7-2 and J usage is TRBJ1-5, with 10 nucleotides matching TRBD1. The trim removed 2 bases at V and 7 bases at J, leaving 8 bases unmatched. CDR3 length: 16 amino acids. The germline V gene encodes CDR1 SGHTA and CDR2 FQGNSA. CDR3 sequence reads: CASSLSIRDRGQPQHF. CDR3 coding DNA: TGTGCCAGCAGCTTAAGTATCCGGGACAGGGGACAGCCCCAGCATTTT. Full variable domain (rest looked up from reference TRBV7-2 and TRBJ1-5): GAGVSQSPSNKVTEKGKDVELRCDPISGHTALYWYRQSLGQGLEFLIYFQGNSAPDKSGLPSDRFSAERTGGSVSTLTIQRTQQEDSAVYLCASSLSIRDRGQPQHFGDGTRLSIL.

The chain is built from TRBV7-2 and TRBJ1-1, with D maybe TRBD1 (5 bases). Per germline, CDR1 SGHTA and CDR2 FQGNSA. The CDR3 spans 14 residues. Trimming removed 7 bases at V and 2 bases at J, with 14 bases between. CDR3 sequence reads: CASTEEGDNTEAFF. The CDR3 coding sequence is TGTGCCAGCACCGAAGAAGGGGATAACACTGAAGCTTTCTTT.

This clone was counted only a few times. The chain recombines TRBV5-4 with TRBJ1-5, with TRBD1 matching over 11 bases. The V gene end was trimmed by 3 bases and the J gene end by 1 base; junction bases not matched to a gene: 6. The CDR3 runs 17 residues. Germline CDR1 and CDR2: SGHNT and YYREEE (reference sequence). CDR3 loop: CASSSGQGAGSNQPQHF. Written as DNA, the CDR3 is TGTGCCAGCAGCTCCGGACAGGGGGCTGGGAGCAATCAGCCCCAGCATTTT.

The rearrangement uses TRBV5-4 and TRBJ2-7, with TRBD2 as a possible D gene (6 bases). The CDR3 contains 14 residues. In germline, CDR1 is SGHNT, CDR2 YYREEE (reference sequence). V was clipped by 4 bases and J by 1 base, with 12 bases between them. CDR3 DNA: TGTGCCAGCAGCCCCCTTGGGGGGTCCTACGAGCAGTACTTC. This codes for CASSPLGGSYEQYF.

This chain links TRBV21-1 with TRBJ2-7; TRBD1 reflects the table's D call only, with no check against the DNA. TRBV21-1 is a recognized pseudogene. The CDR3 spans 17 residues. CDR3 sequence (DNA): TGTGCCAGCAGCAAAAGGGCCACAGGGCGTCGGTCGGACGAGCAGTACTTC. Translating gives CASSKRATGRRSDEQYF.